The sequence of this T cell receptor (beta chain) was determined in a study of cytomegalovirus exposure and HLA in healthy donors. While the first cohort had over 650 subjects, the donors belonged to the separate validation cohort of over a hundred subjects. TCRdb's table, derived via immunoSEQ multiplex PCR, lists solely in-frame clones and lacks some. Of 250,000 to 300,000 clones in the sample, about 86% were seen once. Study results and limitations: A few chains linked to CMV were shown in vitro to be specific for CMV antigens. Most TCR sequences were seen very rarely across donors, but some public TCRs occurred in many. Associated with cytomegalovirus, according to the listing, were approximately 160 TCR beta chains.

This clone was seen many times. Its target is not known. This TCR was sampled from a woman younger than 35 in good health and CMV-seronegative. The sequenced sample was PBMCs.

For the CDR3, the DNA is TGTGCCAGCAGTGAAAGGGACAGGGACTCTGGAAACACCATATATTTT. It codes for CASSERDRDSGNTIYF. The rearrangement uses TRBV6-1 and TRBJ1-3; 9 bases are a match to TRBD1. CDR3 size: 16 residues. The trim removed 2 bases at V and 0 bases at J, leaving 2 bases unmatched. Germline V CDR1 and CDR2: MNHNS, SASEGT.